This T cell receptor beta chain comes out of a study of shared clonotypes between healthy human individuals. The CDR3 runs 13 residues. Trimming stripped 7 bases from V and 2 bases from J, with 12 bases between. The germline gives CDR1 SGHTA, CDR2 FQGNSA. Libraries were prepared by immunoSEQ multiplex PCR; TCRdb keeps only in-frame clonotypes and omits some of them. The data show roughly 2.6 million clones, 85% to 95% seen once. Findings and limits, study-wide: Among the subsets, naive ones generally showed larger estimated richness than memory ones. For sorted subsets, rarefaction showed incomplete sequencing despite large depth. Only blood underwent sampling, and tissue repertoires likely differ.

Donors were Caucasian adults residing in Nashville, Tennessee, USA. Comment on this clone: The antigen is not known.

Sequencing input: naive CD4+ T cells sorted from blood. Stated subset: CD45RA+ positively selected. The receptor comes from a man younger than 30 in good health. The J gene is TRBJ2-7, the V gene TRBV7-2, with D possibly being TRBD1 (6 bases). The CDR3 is CASTAGAPYEQYF. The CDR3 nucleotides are TGTGCCAGCACCGCAGGGGCCCCCTACGAGCAGTACTTC.